The sample holds a few counts of the clone carrying this T cell receptor beta chain. Its target is unknown. The sample is drawn from a study of beta chain features in type 1 diabetes. Regarding the study as a whole: The question left open here concerned HLA type influencing TCRB rearrangement. Shorter TCRB CDR3s, moderately but significantly so, marked every one of the four CD4+ subsets in Type 1 diabetes patients.

Expressed TCRB transcripts were sequenced, since all the RNA that had been isolated was reverse transcribed. The assay was immunoSEQ multiplex PCR, and TCRdb's table has in-frame clones only and misses some. The table records about 140,000 clones, 9.7% of them present only once. About 120 mL of blood, on average, came from one heparinised draw per donor. Germline CDR1 and CDR2: WNHNN and SYGVQD (reference sequence). The ends lost 7 bases at V and 9 bases at J; junction bases unmatched: 9. CDR3 size: 13 residues. This rearrangement joins TRBV10-1 to TRBJ2-3; 8 positions match TRBD1. The sequence derives from a woman in her thirties or forties in good health. Sequencing was performed on central memory CD4+ T cells from blood. The CDR3 sequence is CASNSRGRGTQYF. CDR3 bases: TGCGCCAGCAATTCCAGGGGGCGAGGAACGCAGTATTTT.